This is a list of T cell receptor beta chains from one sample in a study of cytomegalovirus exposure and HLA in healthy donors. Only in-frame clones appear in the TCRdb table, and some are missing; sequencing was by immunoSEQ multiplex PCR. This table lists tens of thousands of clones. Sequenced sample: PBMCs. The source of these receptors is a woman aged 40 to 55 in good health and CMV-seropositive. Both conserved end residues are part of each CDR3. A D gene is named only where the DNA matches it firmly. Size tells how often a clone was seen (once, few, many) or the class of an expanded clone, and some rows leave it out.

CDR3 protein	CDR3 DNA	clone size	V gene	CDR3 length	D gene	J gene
CASSRGGRYEQYF	TGTGCCAGCAGCCGGGGGGGTAGGTACGAGCAGTACTTC	.	TRBV5-6	13	TRBD2	TRBJ2-7
CATTAGTGGTYEQYF	TGTGCCACTACAGCCGGGACAGGGGGAACCTACGAGCAGTACTTC	.	TRBV15	15	TRBD1	TRBJ2-7
CASSQFRGAQPQHF	TGCGCCAGCAGCCAATTCAGGGGAGCGCAGCCCCAGCATTTT	.	TRBV4-1	14	.	TRBJ1-5
CASSSGTSGNEQYF	TGTGCCAGCAGCAGCGGGACTAGCGGGAACGAGCAGTACTTC	.	TRBV6-5	14	TRBD2	TRBJ2-7
CASSLEQLNSPLHF	TGTGCCAGCAGCTTGGAACAGCTAAATTCACCCCTCCACTTT	.	TRBV5-6	14	.	TRBJ1-6
CAGFIPGLNTGELFF	TGTGCCGGGTTTATTCCGGGACTCAACACCGGGGAGCTGTTTTTT	.	TRBV30	15	.	TRBJ2-2
CAISPNRDSLPGYTF	TGTGCCATCAGTCCCAACCGGGACAGCCTCCCTGGCTACACCTTC	.	TRBV10-3	15	TRBD1	TRBJ1-2
CASSQEEVLAGGASYEQYF	TGCGCCAGCAGCCAAGAGGAGGTTCTAGCGGGAGGAGCCTCCTACGAGCAGTACTTC	.	TRBV4-1	19	TRBD2	TRBJ2-7
CASRDRSTNEKLFF	TGTGCCAGTAGGGACAGATCAACTAATGAAAAACTGTTTTTT	.	TRBV19	14	.	TRBJ1-4
CASSPAGVYTQYF	TGTGCCAGCAGCCCAGCGGGAGTATATACGCAGTATTTT	.	TRBV27	13	TRBD2	TRBJ2-3
CAWSGPTLTGSDTQYF	TGTGCCTGGAGCGGCCCCACTCTTACAGGGTCAGATACGCAGTATTTT	.	TRBV30	16	.	TRBJ2-3
CASSLGSRPDTEAFF	TGTGCCAGCAGCTTAGGGTCGAGGCCGGACACTGAAGCTTTCTTT	.	TRBV7-9	15	.	TRBJ1-1
CASRGGAYRNEQFF	TGTGCCAGCAGGGGTGGGGCGTACCGCAATGAGCAGTTCTTC	.	TRBV27	14	.	TRBJ2-1
CSVEEYGSKNYGYTF	TGCAGCGTTGAAGAGTACGGGTCCAAAAACTATGGCTACACCTTC	.	TRBV29-1	15	.	TRBJ1-2
CATSSMRAYEQYF	TGTGCCACCAGCAGCATGAGGGCCTACGAGCAGTACTTC	.	TRBV15	13	.	TRBJ2-7
CASSFISDYGYTF	TGTGCCAGTAGTTTTATTAGTGACTATGGCTACACCTTC	.	TRBV19	13	.	TRBJ1-2
CASRPPGQGWETQYF	TGTGCCAGCAGGCCCCCGGGACAGGGGTGGGAGACCCAGTACTTC	.	TRBV7-6	15	TRBD1	TRBJ2-5
CASSSGIVYNEQFF	TGTGCCAGCAGCTCAGGAATAGTCTACAATGAGCAGTTCTTC	.	TRBV7-2	14	.	TRBJ2-1
CSVDDRDSYGYTF	TGCAGCGTTGATGATCGGGACAGCTATGGCTACACCTTC	.	TRBV29-1	13	TRBD1	TRBJ1-2
CASTGNYGYTF	TGTGCCAGCACAGGGAACTATGGCTACACCTTC	.	TRBV28	11	.	TRBJ1-2
CSVEQAGGRGYTF	TGCAGCGTTGAGCAGGCAGGGGGCAGAGGCTACACCTTC	.	TRBV29-1	13	TRBD1	TRBJ1-2
CASSTAGTGTGYTF	TGTGCCAGCAGCACCGCCGGGACAGGGACTGGCTACACCTTC	.	TRBV9	14	TRBD1	TRBJ1-2
CASSTGLAGERILRGTDTQYF	TGCGCCAGCAGCACGGGACTAGCGGGAGAAAGAATCCTACGTGGCACAGATACGCAGTATTTT	.	TRBV5-1	21	TRBD2	TRBJ2-3
CASSLEGSATDTQYF	TGCGCCAGCAGCTTGGAGGGTAGCGCCACAGATACGCAGTATTTT	medium-sized	TRBV5-1	15	.	TRBJ2-3
CASREARIQETQYF	TGTGCCAGCAGAGAGGCCCGAATACAAGAGACCCAGTACTTC	.	TRBV6-5	14	.	TRBJ2-5
CASSPGTGWLDIQYF	TGTGCCAGCAGCCCCGGGACAGGGTGGTTGGACATTCAGTACTTC	.	TRBV7-2	15	TRBD1	TRBJ2-4
CASTRLAERTGELFF	TGTGCCAGTACCCGACTAGCGGAGCGCACCGGGGAGCTGTTTTTT	.	TRBV19	15	TRBD2	TRBJ2-2
CASSLTGPMNTEAFF	TGTGCCAGCAGCCTGACAGGACCCATGAACACTGAAGCTTTCTTT	.	TRBV28	15	.	TRBJ1-1
CASGGASYEQFF	TGTGCCAGCGGGGGGGCGTCTTATGAGCAGTTCTTC	.	TRBV18	12	.	TRBJ2-1
CASSVLRGDTQYF	TGTGCCAGCAGCGTCCTAAGGGGGGATACGCAGTATTTT	.	TRBV9	13	.	TRBJ2-3
CASSLAGLSGNTIYF	TGTGCCAGCAGCTTAGCGGGACTCTCTGGAAACACCATATATTTT	.	TRBV7-6	15	.	TRBJ1-3
CASSPRGPNQPQHF	TGTGCCAGCAGTCCCCGGGGTCCCAATCAGCCCCAGCATTTT	.	TRBV27	14	.	TRBJ1-5
CASSPFIKQGNTEAFF	TGTGCCAGCTCACCCTTTATAAAACAGGGGAACACTGAAGCTTTCTTT	.	TRBV18	16	.	TRBJ1-1
CASSAAGQGDEQYF	TGTGCCAGCAGTGCCGCGGGACAGGGGGACGAGCAGTACTTC	.	TRBV2	14	TRBD1	TRBJ2-7
CASSAPTLAGVADTQYF	TGTGCCAGCAGTGCCCCCACACTAGCGGGAGTTGCAGATACGCAGTATTTT	.	TRBV2	17	TRBD2	TRBJ2-3
CSAKTGPYEQYF	TGCAGCGCAAAGACAGGGCCCTACGAGCAGTACTTC	.	TRBV29-1	12	TRBD1	TRBJ2-7
CAWSAAREFSNQPQHF	TGTGCCTGGAGTGCGGCCCGGGAGTTTAGCAATCAGCCCCAGCATTTT	.	TRBV30	16	.	TRBJ1-5
CSASTGVGETQYF	TGCAGCGCCTCGACAGGGGTTGGGGAGACCCAGTACTTC	.	TRBV29-1	13	TRBD1	TRBJ2-5
CAGSPLAGGLYEQYF	TGTGCCGGGAGCCCCCTAGCGGGAGGTTTGTACGAGCAGTACTTC	.	TRBV30	15	TRBD2	TRBJ2-7
CASSRRTHSGSQNTGELFF	TGTGCCAGCAGCCGACGGACTCATTCGGGATCACAGAACACCGGGGAGCTGTTTTTT	.	TRBV5-6	19	.	TRBJ2-2
CASSSWDRGYEQYF	TGTGCCAGCAGCTCCTGGGACAGAGGGTACGAGCAGTACTTC	.	TRBV7-9	14	TRBD1	TRBJ2-7
CASSPTSGNSDTQYF	TGTGCCAGTAGCCCAACTAGCGGGAATTCAGATACGCAGTATTTT	.	TRBV19	15	TRBD2	TRBJ2-3
CSVEDRGGEYTF	TGCAGCGTTGAAGATCGTGGGGGGGAATACACCTTC	.	TRBV29-1	12	.	TRBJ1-2